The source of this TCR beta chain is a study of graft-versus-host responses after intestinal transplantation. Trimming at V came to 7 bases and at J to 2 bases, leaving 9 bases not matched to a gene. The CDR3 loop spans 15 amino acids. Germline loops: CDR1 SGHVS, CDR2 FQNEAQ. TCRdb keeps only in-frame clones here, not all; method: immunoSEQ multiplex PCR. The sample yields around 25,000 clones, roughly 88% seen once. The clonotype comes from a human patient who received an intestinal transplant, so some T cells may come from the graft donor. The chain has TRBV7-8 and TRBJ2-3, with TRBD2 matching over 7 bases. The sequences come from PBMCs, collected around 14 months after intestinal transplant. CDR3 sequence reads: CASTPGGGPTDTQYF. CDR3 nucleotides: TGTGCCAGCACCCCGGGGGGAGGGCCCACAGATACGCAGTATTTT.